Below are 9 T cell receptor beta chains sequenced from a single sample in a study of human T cells and chemical hapten exposure. Indicated time point: patch test 1, 2 weeks after DPC sensitization. Treatment specified: therapeutic diphenylcyclopropenone sensitization with weekly scalp DPC. MiXCR, applied by TCRdb to the RACE reads, yields one record per CDR3 protein. The sample has about 99,000 distinct CDR3 sequences; around 12% are singletons. The sample here was whole blood, taken in connection with sensitization to the hapten diphenylcyclopropenone (DPC). These receptors were taken from a woman in her thirties or forties with alopecia areata. Some clones in this sample may be carry-over from other donors' samples.

This clonotype has ten or more counts. The V and J genes are TRBV7-3 and TRBJ2-2; D perhaps matches TRBD2 (6 bases). This CDR3 comprises 16 residues. The germline V and J ends were trimmed by 2 bases and 0 bases, with 10 bases remaining between them. CDR1 is SGHTA, CDR2 FQGTGA, per germline. The CDR3, as DNA: TGTGCCAGCAGCTTAGGTAGCGGTACGAACACCGGGGAGCTGTTTTTT. Translating it yields CASSLGSGTNTGELFF.

This CDR3 is CASQDPLKGNQPQHF. The CDR3 DNA reads TGCGCCAGCCAAGACCCACTCAAGGGCAATCAGCCCCAGCATTTT. The V gene is TRBV4-1, the J gene TRBJ1-5, with D hard to call. Germline CDR1 and CDR2: MGHRA and YSYEKL. The V end was cut by 8 bases, the J end by 2 bases, with 16 bases between. The CDR3 spans 15 residues.

This clonotype has only one observation. Its ends do not fully match the called genes, so a read error is possible. The V call is TRBV2, the J call TRBJ2-5, with 7 nucleotides matching TRBD2. Per germline, CDR1 SNHLY and CDR2 FYNNEI. The CDR3 runs 14 residues. CDR3 DNA sequence: TGTGTCAGCAGTGCGGGAGCCCTCCAAGAGACCCAGTACTTC. Protein sequence: CVSSAGALQETQYF. The variable domain in full, completed from reference TRBV2 and TRBJ2-5, reads EPEVTQTPSHQVTQMGQEVILRCVPISNHLYFYWYRQILGQKVEFLVSFYNNEISEKSEIFDDQFSVERPDGSNFTLKIRSTKLEDSAMYFCVSSAGALQETQYFGPGTRLLVL.

This clonotype has only a few counts. This rearrangement joins TRBV20-1 to TRBJ2-7; TRBD2 aligns across 10 bases. Unmatched junction bases numbered 6, after V lost 4 bases and J lost 6 bases. This CDR3 contains 13 residues. Germline-derived CDR1 and CDR2 are DFQATT and SNEGSKA (reference sequence). The DNA of the CDR3 is TGCAGTGCTAATAGCGGGAGGACGAGCGAGCAGTACTTC. It translates to CSANSGRTSEQYF.

The chain recombines TRBV20-1 with TRBJ2-1, with 9 bases fitting TRBD1. The germline V gene has CDR1 DFQATT and CDR2 SNEGSKA (reference sequence). This CDR3 region has 16 residues. The junction had 11 bases not matched to a gene; V was cut back by 6 bases and J by 2 bases. In nucleotides, the CDR3 is TGCAGTGCCGTAATACAGGGGGCCCGCACCTACAATGAGCAGTTCTTC. This sequence encodes CSAVIQGARTYNEQFF.

There are a few counts of this clonotype. The chain joins TRBV7-9 to TRBJ1-6, with D unresolved. V was trimmed by 7 bases and J by 7 bases, leaving 17 bases between them. The germline gives CDR1 SEHNR, CDR2 FQNEAQ (reference sequence). The CDR3 consists of 15 residues. CDR3: CASKTDGVGNSPLHF. CDR3 nucleotide sequence: TGTGCCAGCAAAACCGATGGGGTCGGAAATTCACCCCTCCACTTT.

The chain uses TRBV4-3 and TRBJ2-5, with a weak D call TRBD2 (6 bases). There are 16 residues in the CDR3. Germline CDR1 is LGHNA and CDR2 is YSLEER. V was trimmed by 3 bases and J by 2 bases, leaving 16 bases between them. For the CDR3, the DNA is TGCGCCAGCAGCCAGGGTATGACTAGTGGTCAAGAGACCCAGTACTTC. Translation: CASSQGMTSGQETQYF.

At least ten counts were recorded for this clonotype. J is TRBJ1-1 and V is TRBV20-1; D ambiguous. V lost 0 bases and J lost 8, with 10 bases in between. This CDR3 has 12 amino acids. Germline V gives CDR1 DFQATT, CDR2 SNEGSKA (reference sequence). The CDR3: CSARDYRPEAFF. In DNA form, the CDR3 reads TGCAGTGCTAGAGATTACCGACCCGAAGCTTTCTTT.

Notes on this clonotype: As the CDR3 is not closed by the conserved phenylalanine or tryptophan, this likely results from a read error. The chain links TRBV19 to TRBJ2-3; unclear D gene. The CDR3 is 12 amino acids. Germline values: CDR1 LNHDA, CDR2 SQIVND (reference sequence). The germline V and J ends were trimmed by 10 bases and 2 bases, with 10 bases remaining between them. The CDR3 sequence: CATTSTTDTQYY. CDR3 DNA: TGTGCCACCACCTCGACCACAGATACGCAGTATTAT.